This entry describes one TCR beta chain. Its antigen remains unknown. Produced via immunoSEQ multiplex PCR; TCRdb's table is partial and in-frame only. The sample carries roughly 70,000 clones, 75% to 90% recorded once. Looked up from germline, CDR1 is SGHDN and CDR2 is FVKESK. J gave up 0 bases and V 0 bases, and 22 bases lay outside the gene matches. The CDR3 covers 22 residues. These data come from a study of a mutant IDH1 vaccine in newly diagnosed glioma. About the study: Patients underwent eight vaccinations, which took place in weeks 1, 3, 5, 7, 11, 15, 19 and 23. Standard pretreatment was either radiotherapy, temozolomide, or, for most, radiochemotherapy with temozolomide.

The sample's time point: week 23, last vaccination. In every dose of vaccine, 300 ug of mutant IDH1 20-mer peptide was given alongside topical imiquimod. The rearrangement uses TRBV14 and TRBJ2-7; 8 positions agree with TRBD1. The sequence was obtained from a man aged 18-30 years with glioma. Sequenced here: PBMCs, sampled from a glioma patient whose treatment included an IDH1 peptide vaccine. CDR3 in DNA: TGTGCCAGCAGCCAAGATCCCAGCGCTGCCGGGACAGGAGGTTTAAGCTCCTACGAGCAGTACTTC. It yields the protein CASSQDPSAAGTGGLSSYEQYF.